This T cell receptor (beta chain) was recovered during a study of identifying expanded T cells in peripheral blood. Study observations and caveats: Roughly 1.1 clones differed between technical replicates, versus around 15 and 18 over time. Across healthy donors, higher total template counts meant significantly greater approximately two-week count variance.

As to this clone: Its antigen is unknown.

Healthy donors had no documented immune events, such as infections, while sampled. Germline values: CDR1 SGHRS, CDR2 YFSETQ. The CDR3 length is 15 residues. J lost 1 base, V lost 0 bases, and 3 bases had no gene match. Sequencing used immunoSEQ multiplex PCR; TCRdb keeps in-frame clones, though not all of them. The table includes around 100,000 clones, about 87% detected once. This chain connects TRBV5-1 to TRBJ2-5, with TRBD1 matching over 7 bases. The sample consisted of blood. This TCR was recovered from a person aged 18 to 75 in good health. The CDR3 DNA follows: TGCGCCAGCAGCTTGGAGCCAGGGGGCCAAGAGACCCAGTACTTC. Residues: CASSLEPGGQETQYF.